This is a list of T cell receptor beta chains from one sample in a study of radiotherapy plus CTLA-4 blockade in lung cancer. Clones were sequenced by immunoSEQ multiplex PCR, and TCRdb holds only the in-frame ones, with some missing. Among some 100,000 clones listed, approximately 80% were seen once. Sequences were derived from peripheral blood, sampled from a patient treated with radiotherapy plus ipilimumab. All receptors come from a human donor with non-small cell lung cancer that progressed on radiotherapy plus ipilimumab. Each CDR3 is given with its conserved first and last residue. D genes are given only for firm matches. The size of a clone is reported for some rows only, either as once, few or many, or as a class for expanded clones.

clone size,V gene,J gene,D gene,CDR3 DNA,CDR3 protein
.,TRBV27,TRBJ2-7,.,TGTGCCAGCAGTCCCGCGTATACTTCCTACGAGCAGTACTTC,CASSPAYTSYEQYF
.,TRBV7-2,TRBJ2-1,TRBD1,TGTGCCAGTAAAACGGGACAGCCGAGTGAGCAGTTCTTC,CASKTGQPSEQFF
once,TRBV23-1,TRBJ2-1,.,TGCGCCAGCACTGCCTCGTGTAGCAATGAGCAGTTCTTC,CASTASCSNEQFF
once,TRBV11-2,TRBJ2-1,TRBD2,TGTGCCAGCAGCTACACTAGCGGGAGGTACAATGAGCAGTTCTTC,CASSYTSGRYNEQFF
.,TRBV9,TRBJ1-1,.,TGTGCCAGCAGCCCGGTGGGGGGGACTGAAGCTTTCTTT,CASSPVGGTEAFF
.,TRBV18,TRBJ1-2,.,TGTGCCAGCTCACGGGCGGGGGATGGCTACACCTTC,CASSRAGDGYTF
.,TRBV7-2,TRBJ1-6,TRBD1,TGTGCCAGCAGCTTAGAATTTTTCCGGGACAGCCCCGTTCCCCTCCACTTT,CASSLEFFRDSPVPLHF
.,TRBV4-2,TRBJ1-2,.,TGTGCCAGCAGCCAAGAGAGCAGGGACACTTATGGCTACACCTTC,CASSQESRDTYGYTF
.,TRBV9,TRBJ2-3,TRBD2,TGTGCCAGTGGGGGGGAAAGCACAGATACGCAGTATTTT,CASGGESTDTQYF
.,TRBV6-5,TRBJ1-1,.,TGTGCCAGCAGCCAGCCCACAGGGTTGGCCACTGAAGCTTTCTTT,CASSQPTGLATEAFF
few,TRBV5-4,TRBJ2-2,.,TGTGCCAGCAGCCCCCTCCAGGGGATTACCGGGGAGCTGTTTTTT,CASSPLQGITGELFF
.,TRBV2,TRBJ1-5,.,TGTGCCAGCAGTGAGTGGGGAAACAATCAGCCCCAGCATTTT,CASSEWGNNQPQHF
few,TRBV7-2,TRBJ2-1,.,TGTGCCAGCAGCTTTTTGGTTTCCAGTCCGGTGCAGTTCTTC,CASSFLVSSPVQFF
.,TRBV27,TRBJ1-3,TRBD1,TGTGCCAGCAGTACGACAGGGTTCCCTGGAAACACCATATATTTT,CASSTTGFPGNTIYF
.,TRBV9,TRBJ2-1,TRBD2,TGTGCCAGCGGAAGAGACGGGGGGAGAAGCAATGAGCAGTTCTTC,CASGRDGGRSNEQFF
.,TRBV18,TRBJ2-1,TRBD2,TGTGCCAGCCAAGGCGGTAGCGGGGGGTACAATGAGCAGTTCTTC,CASQGGSGGYNEQFF
.,TRBV7-2,TRBJ2-7,.,TGTGCCAGCAGCCGAGAGGGCTACGAGCAGTACTTC,CASSREGYEQYF
.,TRBV7-8,TRBJ2-3,TRBD2,TGTGCCAGCAGCTTAACCAGCGGGGGCAATACGCAGTATTTT,CASSLTSGGNTQYF
.,TRBV7-3,TRBJ2-3,.,TGTGCCAGCAGCTTGACAGCAGATACGCAGTATTTT,CASSLTADTQYF
.,TRBV4-1,TRBJ1-2,.,TGCGCCAGCAGCCAAGTCCCGCCGACAGTGACCTATGGCTACACCTTC,CASSQVPPTVTYGYTF
.,TRBV7-9,TRBJ1-4,.,TGTGCCAGCAGCCCCCGGGGGGCTGGGGAAAAACTGTTTTTT,CASSPRGAGEKLFF
.,TRBV10-3,TRBJ2-7,.,TGTGCCATCAGTGAGGGGTTGAGCGCCCAGCAGTACTTC,CAISEGLSAQQYF
.,TRBV14,TRBJ1-6,TRBD1,TGTGCCAGCAGTCTACAGGACAGGCGTTCACCCCTCCACTTT,CASSLQDRRSPLHF
few,TRBV7-9,TRBJ2-1,.,TGTGCCAGCAGCTTAGGGCTTCTCAATGAGCAGTTCTTC,CASSLGLLNEQFF
.,TRBV6-5,TRBJ1-2,.,TGTGCCAGCAGTTACAAGGGGACTGGCTACACCTTC,CASSYKGTGYTF
.,TRBV6-6,TRBJ2-7,.,TGTGCCAGCAGGACTTCGGGTGAGCAGTACTTC,CASRTSGEQYF
.,TRBV7-2,TRBJ2-7,.,TGTGCCAGCAGCTTAGGAGCGGCCTCCTACGAGCAGTACTTC,CASSLGAASYEQYF
.,TRBV10-3,TRBJ1-2,.,TGTGCCATCAGTGAAAGGGAACAGAATGGCTACACCTTC,CAISEREQNGYTF
.,TRBV2,TRBJ2-4,.,TGTGCCAGCAGGAATGGGGGCGCAGGGCTTAACATTCAGTACTTC,CASRNGGAGLNIQYF
.,TRBV29-1,TRBJ1-5,TRBD1,TGCAGCGTTGGGCAGGGGGCTTCTCAGCCCCAGCATTTT,CSVGQGASQPQHF
once,TRBV7-2,TRBJ2-7,TRBD2,TGTGCCAGCAGCTTACTAGCGGGAGGGCCCTACGAGCAGTACTTC,CASSLLAGGPYEQYF
once,TRBV30,TRBJ1-2,.,TGTGCCTGGAGTGTACGCGACAGGACCTACTATGGCTACACCTTC,CAWSVRDRTYYGYTF
.,TRBV7-2,TRBJ2-3,TRBD2,TGTGCCAGCAGCTTCAGAGCGGGGCCTAGCACAGATACGCAGTATTTT,CASSFRAGPSTDTQYF
.,TRBV19,TRBJ1-1,.,TGTGCCAGTAGTCCCCGGGGAGGGGCGAACACTGAAGCTTTCTTT,CASSPRGGANTEAFF
.,TRBV7-2,TRBJ1-2,TRBD1,TGTGCCAGCAGCTTTTCAGGGACAGGGGTGGGCTACACCTTC,CASSFSGTGVGYTF
.,TRBV7-9,TRBJ1-1,.,TGTGCCAGCAGCTCGGGACGGCTGAACACTGAAGCTTTCTTT,CASSSGRLNTEAFF
.,TRBV5-6,TRBJ2-1,TRBD1,TGTGCCAGCAGACCGCTGGGACAGGGTCTCTTCGGATCCTACAATGAGCAGTTCTTC,CASRPLGQGLFGSYNEQFF
.,TRBV28,TRBJ1-2,.,TGTGCCAGCAGTTTAGGCAGGGCCTATGGCTACACCTTC,CASSLGRAYGYTF
.,TRBV30,TRBJ1-2,.,TGTGCCTGGACGGTAAACTACTATGGCTACACCTTC,CAWTVNYYGYTF
.,TRBV5-1,TRBJ1-4,TRBD1,TGCGCCAGCAGCCTGGCGGGACAGACCGCAACTAATGAAAAACTGTTTTTT,CASSLAGQTATNEKLFF
.,TRBV5-1,TRBJ1-4,.,TGCGCCAGCAGGAGTGAGCGTCCGGGAGAAAAACTGTTTTTT,CASRSERPGEKLFF
.,TRBV6-5,TRBJ2-1,TRBD2,TGTGCCAGCAGTTACACTAGCGGGAGCTCCTACAATGAGCAGTTCTTC,CASSYTSGSSYNEQFF
.,TRBV6-5,TRBJ2-7,.,TGTGCCAGCAGTCGGAGCAGCGGTGACTACGAGCAGTACTTC,CASSRSSGDYEQYF
.,TRBV11-3,TRBJ2-2,.,TGTGCCAGCAGCTTAACAGGAAACACCGGGGAGCTGTTTTTT,CASSLTGNTGELFF
once,TRBV7-9,TRBJ1-2,.,TGTGCCAGCAGCACCACAGACAGGCTTAACTATGGCTACACCTTC,CASSTTDRLNYGYTF
.,TRBV7-2,TRBJ1-1,.,TGTGCCAGCAGCTTAGAGCACAGTCGGGAACGAGCTTTCTTT,CASSLEHSRERAFF
.,TRBV6-1,TRBJ2-5,.,TGTGCCAGCAGTGAAGCGAGGGGGGAGACCCAGTACTTC,CASSEARGETQYF
.,TRBV7-9,TRBJ2-4,.,TGTGCCATCAGCCAGGGACAAATCGCCAAAAACATTCAGTACTTC,CAISQGQIAKNIQYF
.,TRBV7-2,TRBJ2-7,.,TGTGCCAGCAGACTAATCAACGAGCAGTACTTC,CASRLINEQYF
few,TRBV5-1,TRBJ1-1,.,TGCGCCAGCAGCTTTGGGGGGGAGAAAACTGAAGCTTTCTTT,CASSFGGEKTEAFF
.,TRBV2,TRBJ2-6,TRBD2,TGTGCCACCTCGGGGGGGGCTGGGGCCAACGTCCTGACTTTC,CATSGGAGANVLTF
.,TRBV28,TRBJ1-6,.,TGTGCCAGCAGGCGTAATTCGGGGAAAGGGGGTAATTCACCCCTCCACTTT,CASRRNSGKGGNSPLHF
once,TRBV27,TRBJ1-1,.,TGTGCCAGCAGTTTAGACGGGGGGACTGAAGCTTTCTTT,CASSLDGGTEAFF
.,TRBV15,TRBJ2-3,TRBD2,TGTGCCACCAGCGGTCTACTAGCGGAGAGCACAGATACGCAGTATTTT,CATSGLLAESTDTQYF
.,TRBV19,TRBJ2-1,TRBD2,TGTGCCAGTAGTGCCCCCCCTAGCGGGGCCCTTGTAGGGAATGAGCAGTTCTTC,CASSAPPSGALVGNEQFF
once,TRBV15,TRBJ2-4,TRBD1,TGTGCCACCAGCAGGAGACAGGGGTTGGACATTCAGTACTTC,CATSRRQGLDIQYF
.,TRBV9,TRBJ2-7,TRBD2,TGTGCCAGCAGCGGAGGGACTAGCGGGAGCTACGAGCAGTACTTC,CASSGGTSGSYEQYF
.,TRBV2,TRBJ2-2,.,TGTGCCAGCAGTGAAGGAGGGGCGCGGAACACCGGGGAGCTGTTTTTT,CASSEGGARNTGELFF
.,TRBV9,TRBJ1-2,TRBD1,TGTGCCAGCAGCGAAATGACAGGGGGCGGTGGCTACACCTTC,CASSEMTGGGGYTF
.,TRBV6-1,TRBJ2-5,.,TGTGCCAGCAGTGATCCGGGGGCCTGGCAAGAGACCCAGTACTTC,CASSDPGAWQETQYF